This T cell receptor (beta chain) was sequenced in a study of blood T cell repertoires in COVID-19. This clone showed up just once. The CDR3 runs to 16 residues. V lost 6 bases, J lost 3 bases, and 11 bases stayed unmatched. The germline CDR1 and CDR2 sequences are MNHEY and SMNVEV (reference sequence). Sequencing used immunoSEQ multiplex PCR; TCRdb keeps in-frame clones, though not all of them. Here the sample spans under 250,000 clones, 70% to 80% being singletons. The sequence derives from a woman aged 40 to 49 with COVID-19, enrolled during active disease. J is TRBJ1-2 and V is TRBV27; 9 bases are a match to TRBD1. Sequencing was carried out using peripheral blood. CDR3 in DNA: TGTGCCAGCAGATCGGGACAGGGTCGATCTTACTATGGCTACACCTTC. It is translated as CASRSGQGRSYYGYTF.